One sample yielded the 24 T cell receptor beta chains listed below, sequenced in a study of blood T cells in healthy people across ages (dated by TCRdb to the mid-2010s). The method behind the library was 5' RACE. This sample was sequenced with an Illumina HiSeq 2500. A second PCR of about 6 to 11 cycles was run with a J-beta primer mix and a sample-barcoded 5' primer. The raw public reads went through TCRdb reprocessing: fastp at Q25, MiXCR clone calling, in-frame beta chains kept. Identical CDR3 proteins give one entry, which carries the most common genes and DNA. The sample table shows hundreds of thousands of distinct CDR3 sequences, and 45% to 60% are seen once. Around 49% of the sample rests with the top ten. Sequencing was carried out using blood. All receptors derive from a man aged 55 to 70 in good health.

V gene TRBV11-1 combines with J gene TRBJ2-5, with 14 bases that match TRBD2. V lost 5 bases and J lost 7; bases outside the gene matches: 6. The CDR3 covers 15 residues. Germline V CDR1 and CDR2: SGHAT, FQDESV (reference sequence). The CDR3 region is CASSAGTSGGGTQYF. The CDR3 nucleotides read TGTGCCAGCAGCGCCGGGACTAGCGGGGGAGGGACCCAGTACTTC.

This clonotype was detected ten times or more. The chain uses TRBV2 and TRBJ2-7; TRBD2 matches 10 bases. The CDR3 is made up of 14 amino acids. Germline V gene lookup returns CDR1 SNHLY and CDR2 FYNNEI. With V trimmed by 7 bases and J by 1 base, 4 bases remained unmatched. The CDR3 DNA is TGTGCCAGCATTACTAGCGGGGCTTCCTACGAGCAGTACTTC. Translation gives CASITSGASYEQYF.

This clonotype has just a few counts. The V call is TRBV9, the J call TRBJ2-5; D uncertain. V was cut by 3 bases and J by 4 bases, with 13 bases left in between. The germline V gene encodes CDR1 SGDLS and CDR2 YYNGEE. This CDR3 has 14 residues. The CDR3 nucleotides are TGTGCCAGCAGCGCCCGCAGGACGGGAGAGACCCAGTACTTC. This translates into CASSARRTGETQYF.

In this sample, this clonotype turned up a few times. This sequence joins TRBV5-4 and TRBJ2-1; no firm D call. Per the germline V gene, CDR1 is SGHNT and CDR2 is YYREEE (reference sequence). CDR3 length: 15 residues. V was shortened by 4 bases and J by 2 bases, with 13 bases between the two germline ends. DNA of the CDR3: TGTGCCAGCAGCCCAGGCGGAAGTACCTACAATGAGCAGTTCTTC. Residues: CASSPGGSTYNEQFF.

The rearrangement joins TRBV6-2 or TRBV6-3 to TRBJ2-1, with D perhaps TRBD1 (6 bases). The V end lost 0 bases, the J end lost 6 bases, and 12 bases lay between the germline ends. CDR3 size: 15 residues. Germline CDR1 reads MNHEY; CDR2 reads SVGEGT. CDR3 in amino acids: CASSYSNRVTNEQFF. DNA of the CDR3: TGTGCCAGCAGTTACTCGAACAGGGTGACCAATGAGCAGTTCTTC.

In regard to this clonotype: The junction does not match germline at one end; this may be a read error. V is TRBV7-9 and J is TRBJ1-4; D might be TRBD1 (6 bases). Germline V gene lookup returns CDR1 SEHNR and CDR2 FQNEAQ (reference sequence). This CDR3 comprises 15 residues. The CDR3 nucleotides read TGTGCCAGCAGCTTCTGGACAGTAACTAATGAAAGACTGTTTTTT. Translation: CASSFWTVTNERLFF.

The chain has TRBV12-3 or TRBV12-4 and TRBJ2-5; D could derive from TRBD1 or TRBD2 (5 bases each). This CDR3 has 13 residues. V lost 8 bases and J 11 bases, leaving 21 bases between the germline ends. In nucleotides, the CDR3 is TGTGCCAGCGCAGCTAGCTCAGGGCAGGAGCAGTACTTC. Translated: CASAASSGQEQYF.

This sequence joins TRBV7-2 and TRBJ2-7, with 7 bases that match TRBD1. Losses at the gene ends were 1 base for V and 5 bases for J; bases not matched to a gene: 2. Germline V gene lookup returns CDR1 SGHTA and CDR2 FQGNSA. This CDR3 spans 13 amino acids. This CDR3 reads CASSLGDRHEQYF. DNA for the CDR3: TGTGCCAGCAGCTTAGGGGACAGACACGAGCAGTACTTC. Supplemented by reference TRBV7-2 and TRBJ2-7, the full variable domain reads GAGVSQSPSNKVTEKGKDVELRCDPISGHTALYWYRQSLGQGLEFLIYFQGNSAPDKSGLPSDRFSAERTGGSVSTLTIQRTQQEDSAVYLCASSLGDRHEQYFGPGTRLTVT.

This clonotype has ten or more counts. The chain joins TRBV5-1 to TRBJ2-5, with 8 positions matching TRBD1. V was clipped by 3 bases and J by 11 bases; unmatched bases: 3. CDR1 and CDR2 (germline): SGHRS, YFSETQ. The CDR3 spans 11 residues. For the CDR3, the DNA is TGCGCCAGCAGCTCGGACAGGGAGCAGTACTTC. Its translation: CASSSDREQYF.

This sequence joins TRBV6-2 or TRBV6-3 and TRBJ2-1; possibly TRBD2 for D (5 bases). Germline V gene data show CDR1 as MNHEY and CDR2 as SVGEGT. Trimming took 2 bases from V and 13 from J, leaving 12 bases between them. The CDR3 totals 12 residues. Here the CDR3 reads CASSYTDYFQFF. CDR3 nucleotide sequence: TGTGCCAGCAGTTACACTGACTACTTTCAGTTCTTC.

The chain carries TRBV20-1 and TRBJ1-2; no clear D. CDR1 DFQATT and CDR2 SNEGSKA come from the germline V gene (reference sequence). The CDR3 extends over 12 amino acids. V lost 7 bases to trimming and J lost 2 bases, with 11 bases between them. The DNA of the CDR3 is TGCAGTGGTCTCCTTGGGAACTATGGCTACACCTTC. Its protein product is CSGLLGNYGYTF.

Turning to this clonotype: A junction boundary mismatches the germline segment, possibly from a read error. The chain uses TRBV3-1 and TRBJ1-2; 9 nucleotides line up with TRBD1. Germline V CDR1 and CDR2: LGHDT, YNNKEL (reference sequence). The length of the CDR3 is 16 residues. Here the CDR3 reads CASSYGTGLSNHGYTF. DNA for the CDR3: TGTGCCAGCAGCTATGGGACAGGGCTTAGTAACCATGGCTACACCTTC.

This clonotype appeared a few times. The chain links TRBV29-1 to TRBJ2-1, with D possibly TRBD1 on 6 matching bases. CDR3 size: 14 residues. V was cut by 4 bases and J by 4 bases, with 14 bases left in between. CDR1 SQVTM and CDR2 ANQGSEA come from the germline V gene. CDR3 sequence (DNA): TGCAGCGTTGGGGCAGGGGCGAGTTACAATGAGCAGTTCTTC. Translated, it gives CSVGAGASYNEQFF.

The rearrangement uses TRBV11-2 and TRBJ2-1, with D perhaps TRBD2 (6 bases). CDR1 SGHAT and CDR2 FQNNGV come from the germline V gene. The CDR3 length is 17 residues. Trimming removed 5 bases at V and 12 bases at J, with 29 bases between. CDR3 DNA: TGTGCCAGCAGCAAGGACTATTCAGGTGTGGGAGGAATTGGGCAGTTCTTC. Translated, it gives CASSKDYSGVGGIGQFF.

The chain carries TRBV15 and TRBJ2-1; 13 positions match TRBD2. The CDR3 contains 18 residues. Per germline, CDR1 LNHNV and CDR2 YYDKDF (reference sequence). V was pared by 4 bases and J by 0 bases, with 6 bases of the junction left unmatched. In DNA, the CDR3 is TGTGCCACCAGCATAAGCAGGACTAGCGGGAGCTCCTACAATGAGCAGTTCTTC. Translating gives CATSISRTSGSSYNEQFF.

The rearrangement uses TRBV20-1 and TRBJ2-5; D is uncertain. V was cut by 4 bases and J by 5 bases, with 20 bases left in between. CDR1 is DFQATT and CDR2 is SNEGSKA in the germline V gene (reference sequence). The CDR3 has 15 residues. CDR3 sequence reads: CSATRTGNLWETQYF. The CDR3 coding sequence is TGCAGTGCTACGAGGACGGGCAATTTATGGGAGACCCAGTACTTC.

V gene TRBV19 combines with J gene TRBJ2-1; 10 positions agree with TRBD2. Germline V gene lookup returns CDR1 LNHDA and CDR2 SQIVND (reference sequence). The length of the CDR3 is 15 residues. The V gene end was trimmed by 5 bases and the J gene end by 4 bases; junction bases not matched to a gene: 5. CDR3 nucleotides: TGTGCCAGTAGTCAAAGCGGGAGGGGGTACAATGAGCAGTTCTTC. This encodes CASSQSGRGYNEQFF.

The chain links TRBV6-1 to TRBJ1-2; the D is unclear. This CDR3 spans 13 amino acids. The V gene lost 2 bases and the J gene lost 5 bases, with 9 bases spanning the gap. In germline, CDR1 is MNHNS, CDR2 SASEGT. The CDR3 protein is CASSEPGGYGYTF. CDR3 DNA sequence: TGTGCCAGCAGTGAACCGGGAGGGTATGGCTACACCTTC.

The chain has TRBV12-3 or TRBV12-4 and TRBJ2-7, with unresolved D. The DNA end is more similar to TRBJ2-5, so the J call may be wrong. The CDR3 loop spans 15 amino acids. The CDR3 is CASSLRRTDWETQYF. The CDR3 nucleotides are TGTGCCAGCAGTTTAAGGCGGACCGACTGGGAGACCCAGTACTTC.

CDR3 amino acids: CSVDRAGETQYF. The CDR3 coding sequence is TGCAGCGTTGACAGGGCTGGAGAGACCCAGTACTTC. The J gene is TRBJ2-5, the V gene TRBV29-1; D perhaps matches TRBD1 (5 bases). V was shortened by 3 bases and J by 4 bases, with 9 bases between the two germline ends. Germline V gene data show CDR1 as SQVTM and CDR2 as ANQGSEA. The CDR3 runs to 12 residues.

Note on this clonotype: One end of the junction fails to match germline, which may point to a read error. The CDR3 reads CVSSAGLFEETQYF. CDR3 nucleotides: TGTGTCAGCAGCGCGGGACTATTCGAAGAGACCCAGTACTTC. The chain links TRBV9 to TRBJ2-4; 7 positions agree with TRBD2. The DNA matches TRBJ2-5 better at its end, which makes the J call doubtful. Germline V CDR1 and CDR2: SGDLS, YYNGEE. The CDR3 runs to 14 residues.

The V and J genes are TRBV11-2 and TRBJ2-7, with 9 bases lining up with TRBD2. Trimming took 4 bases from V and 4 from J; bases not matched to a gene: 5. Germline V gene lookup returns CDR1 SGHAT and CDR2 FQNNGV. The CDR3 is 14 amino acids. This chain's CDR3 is CASSSLAGRYEQYF. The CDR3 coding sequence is TGTGCCAGCAGCTCCCTAGCGGGAAGGTACGAGCAGTACTTC.

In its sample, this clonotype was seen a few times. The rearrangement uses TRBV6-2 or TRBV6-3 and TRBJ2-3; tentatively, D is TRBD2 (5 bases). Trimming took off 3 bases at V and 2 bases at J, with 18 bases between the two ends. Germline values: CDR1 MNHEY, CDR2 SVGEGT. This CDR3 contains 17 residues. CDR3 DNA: TGTGCCAGCAGTTATCCCCCCTACGGGGATATCACAGATACGCAGTATTTT. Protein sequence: CASSYPPYGDITDTQYF.

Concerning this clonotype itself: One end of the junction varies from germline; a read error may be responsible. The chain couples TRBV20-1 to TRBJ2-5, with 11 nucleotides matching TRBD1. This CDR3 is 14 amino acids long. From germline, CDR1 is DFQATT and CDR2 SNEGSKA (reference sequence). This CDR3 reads CSARWTGGTETQYF. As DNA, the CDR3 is TGCAGTGCTAGATGGACAGGGGGCACGGAGACCCAGTACTTT.